This T cell receptor (beta chain) was captured in a study of cytomegalovirus exposure and HLA in healthy donors. Turning to this clone: Its antigen is still unknown.

Overall study results and limits: TCR beta V segments were, for the most part, productive about 87% or about 30% of the time in an earlier analysis.

The primer mix had 60 Vbeta and 13 Jbeta primers. TCRdb's table, derived via immunoSEQ multiplex PCR, lists solely in-frame clones and lacks some. The profile covers 150,000 to 200,000 clones, with 60% to 80% appearing a single time and about 14% taken by the ten largest. There are 13 residues in the CDR3. Germline lookup yields CDR1 SGHAT and CDR2 FQNNGV. V was clipped by 6 bases and J by 6 bases; unmatched bases: 5. The sequence came from a man aged 45 to 65 in good health and CMV-seropositive. The sample was PBMCs. The chain is built from TRBV11-2 and TRBJ1-1; 9 nucleotides agree with TRBD1. Here the CDR3 reads CASSERQGAEAFF. In nucleotides, the CDR3 is TGTGCCAGCAGTGAACGACAGGGGGCTGAAGCTTTCTTT.